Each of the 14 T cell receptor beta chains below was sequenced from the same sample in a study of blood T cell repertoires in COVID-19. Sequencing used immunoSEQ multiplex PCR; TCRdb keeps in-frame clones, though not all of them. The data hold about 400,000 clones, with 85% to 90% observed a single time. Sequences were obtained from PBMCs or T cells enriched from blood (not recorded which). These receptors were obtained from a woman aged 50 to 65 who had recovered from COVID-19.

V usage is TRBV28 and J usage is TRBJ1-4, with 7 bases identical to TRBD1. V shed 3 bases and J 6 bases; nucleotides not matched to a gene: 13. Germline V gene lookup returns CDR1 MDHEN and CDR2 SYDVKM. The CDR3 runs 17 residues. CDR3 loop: CASSFHDRAVVYEKLFF. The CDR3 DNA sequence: TGTGCCAGCAGTTTCCACGACAGGGCGGTAGTATATGAAAAACTGTTTTTT.

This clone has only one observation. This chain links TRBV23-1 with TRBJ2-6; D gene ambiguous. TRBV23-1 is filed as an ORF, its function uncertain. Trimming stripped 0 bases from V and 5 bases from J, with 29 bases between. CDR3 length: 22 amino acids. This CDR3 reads CASSQSRDNAHLWLVRANVLTF. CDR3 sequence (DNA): TGCGCCAGCAGTCAATCGCGAGACAACGCACATCTCTGGCTCGTCCGGGCCAACGTCCTGACTTTC.

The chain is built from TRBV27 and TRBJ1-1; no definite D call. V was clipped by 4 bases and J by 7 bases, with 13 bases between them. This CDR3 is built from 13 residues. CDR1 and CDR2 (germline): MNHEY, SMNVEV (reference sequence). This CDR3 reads CASSSRLGGEAFF. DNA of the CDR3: TGTGCCAGCAGTTCGCGACTGGGAGGTGAAGCTTTCTTT.

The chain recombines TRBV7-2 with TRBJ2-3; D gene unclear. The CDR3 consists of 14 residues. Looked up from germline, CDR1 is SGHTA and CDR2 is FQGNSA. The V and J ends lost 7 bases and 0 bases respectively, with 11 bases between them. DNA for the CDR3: TGTGCCAGCACAAGAAGACTTAGCACAGATACGCAGTATTTT. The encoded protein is CASTRRLSTDTQYF.

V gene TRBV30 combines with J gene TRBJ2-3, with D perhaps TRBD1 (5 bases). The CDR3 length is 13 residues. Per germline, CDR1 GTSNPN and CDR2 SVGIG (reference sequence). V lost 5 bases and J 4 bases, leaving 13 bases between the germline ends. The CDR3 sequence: CAWGAGIADTQYF. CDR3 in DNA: TGTGCCTGGGGGGCAGGTATTGCAGATACGCAGTATTTT.

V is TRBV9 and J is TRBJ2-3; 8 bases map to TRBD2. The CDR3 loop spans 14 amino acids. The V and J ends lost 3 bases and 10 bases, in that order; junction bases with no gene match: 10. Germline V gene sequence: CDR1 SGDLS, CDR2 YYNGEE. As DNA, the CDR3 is TGTGCCAGCAGCGCCGGGACTAGGGTGGGGGCGCAGTATTTT. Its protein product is CASSAGTRVGAQYF.

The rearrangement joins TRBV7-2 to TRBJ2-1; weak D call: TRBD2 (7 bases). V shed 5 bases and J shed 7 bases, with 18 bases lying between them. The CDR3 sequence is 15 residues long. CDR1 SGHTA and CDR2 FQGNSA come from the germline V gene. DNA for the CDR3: TGTGCCAGCAGCCGGGCGGGGGCCTCTCAGAATGAGCAGTTCTTC. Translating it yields CASSRAGASQNEQFF.

The CDR3 is CASSRTTTGGRSYNSPLHF. The CDR3 bases are TGTGCCAGCAGCCGAACAACCACGGGGGGACGCTCCTATAATTCACCCCTCCACTTT. The chain has TRBV11-2 and TRBJ1-6; D might be TRBD1 (5 bases). Trimming shortened V by 5 bases and J by 0 bases, and 20 bases separated the two germline ends. Germline V gene lookup returns CDR1 SGHAT and CDR2 FQNNGV. The CDR3 loop spans 19 amino acids.

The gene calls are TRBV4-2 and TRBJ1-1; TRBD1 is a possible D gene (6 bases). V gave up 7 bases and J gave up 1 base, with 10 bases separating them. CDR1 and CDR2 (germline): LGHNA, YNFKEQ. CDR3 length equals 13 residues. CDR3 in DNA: TGTGCCAGCATGAGGACAGCGAACACTGAAGCTTTCTTT. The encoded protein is CASMRTANTEAFF.

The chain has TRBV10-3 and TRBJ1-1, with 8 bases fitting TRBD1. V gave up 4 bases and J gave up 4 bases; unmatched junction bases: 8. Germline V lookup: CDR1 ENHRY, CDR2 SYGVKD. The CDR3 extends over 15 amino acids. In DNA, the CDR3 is TGTGCCATCAGTGTAGGGACAGGCGGAGGCACTGAAGCTTTCTTT. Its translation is CAISVGTGGGTEAFF.

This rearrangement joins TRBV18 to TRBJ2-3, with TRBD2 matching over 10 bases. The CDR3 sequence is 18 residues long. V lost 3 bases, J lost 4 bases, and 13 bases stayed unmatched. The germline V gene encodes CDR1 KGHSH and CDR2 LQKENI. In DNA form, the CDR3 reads TGTGCCAGCTCACCGAATACCGGGTCTAGCGGGGGTCCAGATACGCAGTATTTT. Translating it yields CASSPNTGSSGGPDTQYF.

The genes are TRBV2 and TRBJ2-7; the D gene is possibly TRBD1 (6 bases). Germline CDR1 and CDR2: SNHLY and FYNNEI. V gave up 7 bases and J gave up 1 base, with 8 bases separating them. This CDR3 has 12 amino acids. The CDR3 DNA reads TGTGCCAGCAAAGGGGGTTCCTACGAGCAGTACTTC. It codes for CASKGGSYEQYF.

CDR3 loop: CASTIVGLGGETQYF. The CDR3 DNA reads as TGCGCCAGCACCATTGTGGGCCTCGGAGGAGAGACCCAGTACTTC. The rearrangement joins TRBV5-1 to TRBJ2-5; weak D call: TRBD2 (5 bases). The CDR3 spans 15 residues. The germline V and J ends were trimmed by 6 bases and 4 bases, with 19 bases remaining between them. The germline gives CDR1 SGHRS, CDR2 YFSETQ. The full variable domain, rest sourced from reference TRBV5-1 and TRBJ2-5, is KAGVTQTPRYLIKTRGQQVTLSCSPISGHRSVSWYQQTPGQGLQFLFEYFSETQRNKGNFPGRFSGRQFSNSRSEMNVSTLELGDSALYLCASTIVGLGGETQYFGPGTRLLVL.

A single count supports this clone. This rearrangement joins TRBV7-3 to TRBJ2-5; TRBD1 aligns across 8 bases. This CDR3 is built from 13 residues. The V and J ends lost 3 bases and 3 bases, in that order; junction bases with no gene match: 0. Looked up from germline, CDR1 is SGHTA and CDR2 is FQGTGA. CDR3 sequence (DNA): TGTGCCAGCAGCTTGGGACAGGAAGAGACCCAGTACTTC. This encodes CASSLGQEETQYF.